Presented here are 9 T cell receptor beta chains from one specimen sequenced in a study of blood T cell repertoires in COVID-19. The method was immunoSEQ multiplex PCR; TCRdb's version includes in-frame clones alone and lacks a portion of them. The sample consists of some 190,000 clones, more than 80% of them appearing once. The specimen sequenced was peripheral blood. The receptors were gathered from a woman aged 55-70 years with acute or convalescent COVID-19.

This clone was seen just once. The chain links TRBV18 to TRBJ2-1, with TRBD2 identical over 14 bases. CDR1 and CDR2 (germline): KGHSH, LQKENI. V lost 3 bases to trimming and J lost 10 bases; unmatched junction nucleotides: 5. This CDR3 is built from 15 residues. The CDR3 loop is CASSPGLAGVGEQFF. The CDR3 DNA sequence: TGTGCCAGCTCACCGGGACTAGCGGGAGTAGGGGAGCAGTTCTTC.

The chain links TRBV19 to TRBJ1-2; 7 positions agree with TRBD1. The germline V gene encodes CDR1 LNHDA and CDR2 SQIVND (reference sequence). V lost 11 bases to trimming and J lost 7 bases; unmatched junction nucleotides: 10. This CDR3 contains 12 residues. As DNA, the CDR3 is TGTGCCTGCCGGGACAGCAAAGGTGGCTACACCTTC. Amino acids: CACRDSKGGYTF.

This chain joins TRBV27 and TRBJ1-1; D not resolved. Trimming left V 4 bases short and J 4 bases short, with 10 bases between. Germline V gene sequence: CDR1 MNHEY, CDR2 SMNVEV (reference sequence). The CDR3 runs to 13 residues. The CDR3 sequence is CASSSLGSTEAFF. The CDR3 DNA sequence: TGTGCCAGCAGTTCCCTCGGGTCCACTGAAGCTTTCTTT.

The genes are TRBV2 and TRBJ2-7; weak D call: TRBD1 (6 bases). This CDR3 has 14 residues. Trimming removed 5 bases from V and 0 bases from J, with 11 bases in between. The germline V gene has CDR1 SNHLY and CDR2 FYNNEI. The chain's CDR3 is CASSTDRSSYEQYF. DNA for the CDR3: TGTGCCAGCAGTACAGACAGGAGCTCCTACGAGCAGTACTTC.

This rearrangement joins TRBV3-1 (or the pseudogene TRBV3-2) to TRBJ2-1, with a tentative D call TRBD2 (6 bases). The CDR3 is 14 residues long. Between the trimmed V and J ends, which lost 4 bases and 2 bases, there was a span of 9 bases. CDR1 is LGHDT, CDR2 YNNKEL, per germline (reference sequence). The CDR3 loop reads CASSPGRTYNEQFF. The DNA of the CDR3 is TGTGCCAGCAGCCCCGGGAGAACCTACAATGAGCAGTTCTTC.

The chain joins TRBV10-3 to TRBJ1-5; the D gene is possibly TRBD1 (5 bases). CDR3 length equals 16 residues. V gave up 6 bases and J gave up 1 base, with 16 bases separating them. The germline V gene encodes CDR1 ENHRY and CDR2 SYGVKD. The chain's CDR3 is CAISSGGTVSNQPQHF. In DNA form, the CDR3 reads TGTGCCATCAGCTCCGGGGGTACGGTGAGCAATCAGCCCCAGCATTTT.

The rearrangement uses TRBV10-1 and TRBJ2-1; 7 bases match TRBD2. Trimming cost V 0 bases and J 6 bases; bases outside gene matches: 8. This CDR3 comprises 16 residues. The germline CDR1 and CDR2 sequences are WNHNN and SYGVQD (reference sequence). In DNA, the CDR3 is TGCGCCAGCAGTGAGTCGACGGGAGGTACGGGCAATGAGCAGTTCTTC. Protein: CASSESTGGTGNEQFF.

This clone was found a few times. The gene calls are TRBV10-1 and TRBJ2-3; 14 bases align to TRBD2. The CDR3 loop spans 16 amino acids. The V segment lost 4 bases and the J segment 5 bases; nucleotides outside the gene matches: 5. Per the germline V gene, CDR1 is WNHNN and CDR2 is SYGVQD (reference sequence). This chain's CDR3 is CASSGGLAGEGDTQYF. The CDR3 DNA reads TGCGCCAGCAGTGGGGGACTAGCGGGAGAAGGAGATACGCAGTATTTT.

The chain has TRBV2 and TRBJ2-7; TRBD2 is a possible D gene (5 bases). Germline V gene sequence: CDR1 SNHLY, CDR2 FYNNEI. Trimming cost V 6 bases and J 3 bases, with 6 bases left between them. This CDR3 spans 11 amino acids. DNA of the CDR3: TGTGCCAGCAGCACTAGCTACGAGCAGTACTTC. Its translation: CASSTSYEQYF.